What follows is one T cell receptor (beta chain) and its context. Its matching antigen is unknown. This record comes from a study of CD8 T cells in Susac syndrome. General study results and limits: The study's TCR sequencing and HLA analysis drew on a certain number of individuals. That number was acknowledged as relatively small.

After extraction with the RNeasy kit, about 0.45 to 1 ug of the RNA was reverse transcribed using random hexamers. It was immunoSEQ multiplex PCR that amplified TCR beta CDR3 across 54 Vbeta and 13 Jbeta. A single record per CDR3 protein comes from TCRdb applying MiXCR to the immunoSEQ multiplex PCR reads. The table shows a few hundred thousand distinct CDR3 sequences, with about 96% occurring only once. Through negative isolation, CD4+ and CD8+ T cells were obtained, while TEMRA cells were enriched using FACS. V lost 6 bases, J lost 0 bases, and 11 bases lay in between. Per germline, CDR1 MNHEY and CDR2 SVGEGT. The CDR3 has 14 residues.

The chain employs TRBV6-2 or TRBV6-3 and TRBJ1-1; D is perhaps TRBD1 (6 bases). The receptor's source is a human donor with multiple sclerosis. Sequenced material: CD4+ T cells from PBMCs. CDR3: CASRPGVVNTEAFF. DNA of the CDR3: TGTGCCAGCAGACCAGGGGTTGTGAACACTGAAGCTTTCTTT.